Included here is one T cell receptor (beta chain) sequence, with context. Its antigen is not known. The data originate from a study of CD8+ T cells in alopecia areata. Study as a whole: Tofacitinib therapy took 6 to 18 months; 6 months off drug came after.

Germline CDR1 MNHEY, CDR2 SMNVEV (reference sequence). V lost 5 bases, J lost 5 bases, and 21 bases lay in between. The CDR3 runs to 16 residues. Broader study findings: Patients shared TCRs less clearly than mice did, possibly for HLA-related reasons. Greater clonality was observed in lesional scalp samples, especially alopecia totalis/universalis, versus normal scalp.

The authors extracted RNA and reverse transcribed it into cDNA as the sequencing template. The assay was immunoSEQ multiplex PCR, and TCRdb's table has in-frame clones only and misses some. This table has some 110,000 clones, around two fifths appearing once. The chain has TRBV27 and TRBJ1-1; a weak D match, TRBD1 (6 bases). Sequencing was carried out using CD4+ T cells sorted from blood. This clonotype was obtained from a human donor with alopecia areata. The CDR3 reads CASSQKQGLERTEAFF. The CDR3 bases are TGTGCCAGCAGTCAGAAACAGGGACTGGAAAGGACTGAAGCTTTCTTT.